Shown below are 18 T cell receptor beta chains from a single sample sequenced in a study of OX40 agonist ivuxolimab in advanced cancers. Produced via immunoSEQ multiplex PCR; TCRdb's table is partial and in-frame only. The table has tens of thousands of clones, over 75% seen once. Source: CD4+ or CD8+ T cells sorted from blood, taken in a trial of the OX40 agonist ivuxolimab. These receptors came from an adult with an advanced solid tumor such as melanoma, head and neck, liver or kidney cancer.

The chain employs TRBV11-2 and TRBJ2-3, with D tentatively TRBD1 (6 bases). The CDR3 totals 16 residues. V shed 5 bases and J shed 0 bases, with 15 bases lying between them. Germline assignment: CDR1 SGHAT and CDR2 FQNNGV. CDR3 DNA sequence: TGTGCCAGCAGCCCTCGAACAGGGCTGAGCACAGATACGCAGTATTTT. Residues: CASSPRTGLSTDTQYF.

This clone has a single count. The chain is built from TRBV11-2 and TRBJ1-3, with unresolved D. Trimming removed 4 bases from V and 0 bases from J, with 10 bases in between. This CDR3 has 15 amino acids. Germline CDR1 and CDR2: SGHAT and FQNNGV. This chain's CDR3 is CASSSKAISGNTIYF. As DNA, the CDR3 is TGTGCCAGCAGCTCCAAGGCAATCTCTGGAAACACCATATATTTT.

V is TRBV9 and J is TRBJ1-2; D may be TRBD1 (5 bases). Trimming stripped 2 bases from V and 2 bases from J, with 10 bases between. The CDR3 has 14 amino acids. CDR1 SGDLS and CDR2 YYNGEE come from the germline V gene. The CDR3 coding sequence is TGTGCCAGCAGCGTTGCTGGGGCGAACTATGGCTACACCTTC. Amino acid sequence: CASSVAGANYGYTF.

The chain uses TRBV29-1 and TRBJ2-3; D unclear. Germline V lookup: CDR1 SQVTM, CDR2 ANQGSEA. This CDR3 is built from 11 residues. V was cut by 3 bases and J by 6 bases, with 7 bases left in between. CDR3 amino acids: CSVDGGDTQYF. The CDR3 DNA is TGCAGCGTTGATGGCGGCGATACGCAGTATTTT.

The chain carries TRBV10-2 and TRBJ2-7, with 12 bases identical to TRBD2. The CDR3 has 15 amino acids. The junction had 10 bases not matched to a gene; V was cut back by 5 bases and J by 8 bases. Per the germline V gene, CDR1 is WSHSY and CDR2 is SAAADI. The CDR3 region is CASSSKTSGSLKQYF. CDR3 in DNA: TGCGCCAGCAGTTCGAAGACTAGCGGGAGTCTAAAGCAGTACTTC.

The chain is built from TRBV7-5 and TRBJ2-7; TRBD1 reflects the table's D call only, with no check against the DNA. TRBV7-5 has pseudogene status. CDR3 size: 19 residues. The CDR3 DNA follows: TGTGTCAGATCACTAGGCCATCCAGGGGGTTACCAACTCTCCTACGAGCAGTACTTC. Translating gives CVRSLGHPGGYQLSYEQYF.

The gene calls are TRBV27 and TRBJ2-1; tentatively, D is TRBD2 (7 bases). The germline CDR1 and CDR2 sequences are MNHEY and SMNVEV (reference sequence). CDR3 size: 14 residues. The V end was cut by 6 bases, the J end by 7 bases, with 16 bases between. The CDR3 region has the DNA TGTGCCAGCAGCGTGGGAGGGGGGAATAATGAGCAGTTCTTC. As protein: CASSVGGGNNEQFF.

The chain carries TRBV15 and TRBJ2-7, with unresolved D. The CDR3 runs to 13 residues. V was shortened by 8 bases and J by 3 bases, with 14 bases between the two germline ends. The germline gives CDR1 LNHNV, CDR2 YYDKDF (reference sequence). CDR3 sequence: CATSALPNYEQYF. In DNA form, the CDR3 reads TGTGCCACCTCGGCACTACCGAACTACGAGCAGTACTTC.

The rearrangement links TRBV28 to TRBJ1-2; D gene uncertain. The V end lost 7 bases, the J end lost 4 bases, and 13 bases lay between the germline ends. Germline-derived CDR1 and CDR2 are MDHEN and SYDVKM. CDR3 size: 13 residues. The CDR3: CASNLPQAYGYTF. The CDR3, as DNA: TGTGCCAGCAACCTCCCCCAGGCCTATGGCTACACCTTC.

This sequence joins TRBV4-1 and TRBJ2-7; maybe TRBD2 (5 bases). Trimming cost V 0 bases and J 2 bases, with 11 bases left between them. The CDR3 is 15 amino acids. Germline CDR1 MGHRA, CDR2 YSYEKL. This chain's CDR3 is CASSQEGDYTYEQYF. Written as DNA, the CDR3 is TGCGCCAGCAGCCAAGAAGGAGACTACACCTACGAGCAGTACTTC.

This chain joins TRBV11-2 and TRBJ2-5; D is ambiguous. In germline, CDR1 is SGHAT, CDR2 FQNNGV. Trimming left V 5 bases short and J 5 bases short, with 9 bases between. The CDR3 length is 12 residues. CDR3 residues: CASSVSFETQYF. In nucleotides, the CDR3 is TGTGCCAGCAGCGTTTCATTTGAGACCCAGTACTTC.

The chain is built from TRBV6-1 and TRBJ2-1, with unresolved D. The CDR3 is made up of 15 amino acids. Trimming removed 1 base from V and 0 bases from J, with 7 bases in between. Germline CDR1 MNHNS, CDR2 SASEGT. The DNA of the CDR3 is TGTGCCAGCAGTGAAGGGTCAGTCTCCTACAATGAGCAGTTCTTC. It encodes CASSEGSVSYNEQFF.

CDR3 sequence: CASSHGSSPYVEQYF. CDR3 in DNA: TGTGCCAGCAGCCATGGGTCTTCTCCTTACGTCGAGCAGTACTTC. The chain carries TRBV4-2 and TRBJ2-7, with D hard to call. The V gene lost 3 bases and the J gene lost 6 bases, with 18 bases spanning the gap. Germline V gene data show CDR1 as LGHNA and CDR2 as YNFKEQ. The CDR3 has 15 amino acids.

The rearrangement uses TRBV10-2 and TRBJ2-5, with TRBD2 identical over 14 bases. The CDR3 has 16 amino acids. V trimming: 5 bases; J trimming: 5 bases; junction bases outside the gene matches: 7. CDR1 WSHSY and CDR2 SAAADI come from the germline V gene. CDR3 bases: TGCGCCAGCAGTATGGGACTAGCGGGAGCGGGGGAGACCCAGTACTTC. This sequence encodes CASSMGLAGAGETQYF.

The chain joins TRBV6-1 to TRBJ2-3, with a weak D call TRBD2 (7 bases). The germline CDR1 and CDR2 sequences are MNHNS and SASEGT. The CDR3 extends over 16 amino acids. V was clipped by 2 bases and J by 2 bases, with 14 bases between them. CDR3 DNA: TGTGCCAGCAGTGAAATTGGCGGGGGCCCCACAGATACGCAGTATTTT. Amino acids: CASSEIGGGPTDTQYF.

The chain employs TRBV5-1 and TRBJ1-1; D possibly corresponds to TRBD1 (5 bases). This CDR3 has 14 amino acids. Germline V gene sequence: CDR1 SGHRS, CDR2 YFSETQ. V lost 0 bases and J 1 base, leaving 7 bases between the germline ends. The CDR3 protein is CASSLVGENTEAFF. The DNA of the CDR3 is TGCGCCAGCAGCTTGGTAGGGGAGAACACTGAAGCTTTCTTT.

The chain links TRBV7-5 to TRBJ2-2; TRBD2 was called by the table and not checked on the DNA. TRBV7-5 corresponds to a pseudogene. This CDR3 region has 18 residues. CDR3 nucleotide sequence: TGTGTCAGAAGCTTAAGTTGGAGGAAGTGTTCGTTCAGTCGGGAGCTGTTTTTT. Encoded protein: CVRSLSWRKCSFSRELFF.

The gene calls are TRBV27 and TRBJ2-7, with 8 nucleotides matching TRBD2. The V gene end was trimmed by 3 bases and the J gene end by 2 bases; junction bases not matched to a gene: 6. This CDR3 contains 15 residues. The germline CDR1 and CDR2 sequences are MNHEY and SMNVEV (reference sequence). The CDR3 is CASSFLSGNTYEQYF. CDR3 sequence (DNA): TGTGCCAGCAGTTTCCTTAGCGGGAATACCTACGAGCAGTACTTC.